The rows below give T cell receptor beta chains drawn from one sample of a study of T cells in localized non-small cell lung cancer. Clones were sequenced by immunoSEQ multiplex PCR, and TCRdb holds only the in-frame ones, with some missing. In the table there are approximately 70,000 clones, about 90% of which are singletons. Sequenced here: peripheral blood, sampled before any cancer treatment. These receptors all stem from a male donor aged 60 or over with stage III squamous cell lung carcinoma. Each CDR3 is given with its conserved first and last residue. Expanded clones are given a class, and other clones once, few, many or no size at all.

size	V	CDR3
-	TRBV28	CASLSTPEAFF
-	TRBV6-5	CASSYSSADRGSGYTF
once	TRBV4-3	CASSLSRVAGHTDTQYF
-	TRBV10-2	CASSDRGNSPLHF
few	TRBV9	CASSGWADTGELFF
few	TRBV5-1	CASSLDGQSFTDTQYF
-	TRBV7-6	CASSLVYEKLFF
once	TRBV7-2	CASSLDFLGRARGYTF
-	TRBV7-9	CASSFGLDNQPQHF
-	TRBV10-3	CATRTGGDNQPQHF
once	TRBV5-6	CASSLGRSYNEQFF
-	TRBV30	CAWSGRFNEKLFF
-	TRBV4-2	CASSQGPRDNEQFF
-	TRBV28	CASSLALAGVGDTQYF
-	TRBV6-5	CASSSGRQIFNTEAFF
-	TRBV6-5	CASSRDSYNEQFF
-	TRBV11-2	CASSPVGTEETQYF
-	TRBV11-2	CASSSLLYGGTGETQYF